This TCR beta chain emerged from a study of cytomegalovirus exposure and HLA in healthy donors. Looking at the study overall: Among the approximately 400 donors who were genotyped, roughly 76% fell in the genetic ancestry cluster that is associated with self-reported Caucasian donors.

60 Vbeta and 13 Jbeta primers were used in PCR. Profiling relied on immunoSEQ multiplex PCR, and the TCRdb table lists in-frame clones only, not all of them. The sample has about 120,000 clones; around 80% are singletons. Remarks on this clone: Its cognate antigen is unknown.

Losses at the gene ends were 2 bases for V and 4 bases for J; bases not matched to a gene: 7. Germline values: CDR1 SGDLS, CDR2 YYNGEE. This CDR3 contains 16 residues. Regarding the study as a whole: TCR beta chains associated with HLA were, in a later analysis, more clonally expanded than equally common others. HLA allele associations emerged for about 16,000 TCR beta sequences in a later analysis, at 0.05 false discovery rate. The study dropped some indistinguishable V segments, TRBV6-2 and TRBV6-3 among them.

This TCR derives from a woman under 30 in good health and CMV-seronegative. Sequencing was performed on PBMCs. V and J are TRBV9 and TRBJ1-3; 9 bases agree with TRBD1. CDR3 DNA sequence: TGTGCCAGCAGCGTGGGACAGGGAGGACTCGGAAACACCATATATTTT. It codes for CASSVGQGGLGNTIYF. The variable domain in full, completed from reference TRBV9 and TRBJ1-3, reads DSGVTQTPKHLITATGQRVTLRCSPRSGDLSVYWYQQSLDQGLQFLIQYYNGEERAKGNILERFSAQQFPDLHSELNLSSLELGDSALYFCASSVGQGGLGNTIYFGEGSWLTVV.